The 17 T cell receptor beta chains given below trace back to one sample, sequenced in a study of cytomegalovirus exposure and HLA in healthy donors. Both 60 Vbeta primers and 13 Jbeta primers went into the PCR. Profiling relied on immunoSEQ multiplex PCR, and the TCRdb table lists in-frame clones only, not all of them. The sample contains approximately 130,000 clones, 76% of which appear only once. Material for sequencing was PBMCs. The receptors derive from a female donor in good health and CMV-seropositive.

The CDR3 coding sequence is TGTGCCAGCAGCCACCGGGACAGAAATGAAAAACTGTTTTTT. Amino acid sequence: CASSHRDRNEKLFF. The chain recombines TRBV5-4 with TRBJ1-4; 7 nucleotides agree with TRBD1. V gave up 4 bases and J gave up 5 bases; unmatched junction bases: 5. The CDR3 runs to 14 residues. Germline V gene sequence: CDR1 SGHNT, CDR2 YYREEE (reference sequence).

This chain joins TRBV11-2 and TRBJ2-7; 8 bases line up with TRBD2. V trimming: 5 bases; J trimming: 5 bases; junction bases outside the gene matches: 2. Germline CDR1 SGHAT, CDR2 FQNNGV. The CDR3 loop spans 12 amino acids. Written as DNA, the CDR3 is TGTGCCAGCAGCCACGGGGGGGACGAGCAGTACTTC. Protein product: CASSHGGDEQYF.

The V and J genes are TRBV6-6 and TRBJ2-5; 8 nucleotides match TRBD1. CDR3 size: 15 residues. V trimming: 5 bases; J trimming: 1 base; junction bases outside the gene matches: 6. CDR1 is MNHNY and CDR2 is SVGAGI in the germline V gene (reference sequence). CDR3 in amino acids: CASSDLGQGQETQYF. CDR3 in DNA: TGTGCCAGCAGTGACCTAGGACAGGGCCAAGAGACCCAGTACTTC.

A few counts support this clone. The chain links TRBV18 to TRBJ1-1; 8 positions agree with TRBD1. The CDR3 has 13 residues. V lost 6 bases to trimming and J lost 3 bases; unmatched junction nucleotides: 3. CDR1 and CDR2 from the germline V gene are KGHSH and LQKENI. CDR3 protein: CASSDRADTEAFF. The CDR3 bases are TGTGCCAGCTCGGACAGGGCGGACACTGAAGCTTTCTTT.

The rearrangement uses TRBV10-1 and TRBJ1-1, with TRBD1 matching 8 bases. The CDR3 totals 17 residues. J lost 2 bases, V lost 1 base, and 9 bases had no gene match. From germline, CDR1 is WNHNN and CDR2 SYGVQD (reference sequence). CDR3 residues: CASSEFHTGGGNTEAFF. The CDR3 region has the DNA TGCGCCAGCAGTGAGTTCCATACAGGGGGAGGTAACACTGAAGCTTTCTTT.

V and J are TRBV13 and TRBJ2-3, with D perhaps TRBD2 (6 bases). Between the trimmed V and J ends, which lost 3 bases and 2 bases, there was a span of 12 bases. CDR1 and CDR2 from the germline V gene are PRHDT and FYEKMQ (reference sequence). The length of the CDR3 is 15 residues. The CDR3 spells CASSFGGRLTDTQYF. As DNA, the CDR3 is TGTGCCAGCAGCTTTGGAGGGAGACTCACAGATACGCAGTATTTT.

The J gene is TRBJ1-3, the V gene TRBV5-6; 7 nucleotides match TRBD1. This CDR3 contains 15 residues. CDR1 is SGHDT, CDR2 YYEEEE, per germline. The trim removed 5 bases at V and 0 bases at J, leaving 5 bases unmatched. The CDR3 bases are TGTGCCAGCAGGATACAGGGGCTCTCTGGAAACACCATATATTTT. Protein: CASRIQGLSGNTIYF.

CDR3 sequence: CASSLESGAGELFF. CDR3 coding DNA: TGTGCCAGCAGCTTAGAGTCGGGGGCCGGGGAGCTGTTTTTT. V gene TRBV7-7 combines with J gene TRBJ2-2, with D tentatively TRBD2 (6 bases). The V gene lost 1 base and the J gene lost 6 bases, with 9 bases spanning the gap. Germline CDR1 is SSHAT and CDR2 is FNYEAQ (reference sequence). This CDR3 spans 14 amino acids.

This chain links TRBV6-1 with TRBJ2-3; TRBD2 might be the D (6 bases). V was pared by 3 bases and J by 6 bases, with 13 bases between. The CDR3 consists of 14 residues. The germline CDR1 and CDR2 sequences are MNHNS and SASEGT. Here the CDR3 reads CASSDNGGSDTQYF. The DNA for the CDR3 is TGTGCCAGCAGTGACAACGGGGGATCTGATACGCAGTATTTT.

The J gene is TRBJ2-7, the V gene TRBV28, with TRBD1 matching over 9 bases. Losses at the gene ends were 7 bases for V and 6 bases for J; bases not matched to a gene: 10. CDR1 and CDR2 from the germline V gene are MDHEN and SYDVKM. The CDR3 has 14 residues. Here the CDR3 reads CASIPGTGHSEQYF. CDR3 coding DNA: TGTGCCAGCATTCCCGGGACAGGGCACTCCGAGCAGTACTTC.

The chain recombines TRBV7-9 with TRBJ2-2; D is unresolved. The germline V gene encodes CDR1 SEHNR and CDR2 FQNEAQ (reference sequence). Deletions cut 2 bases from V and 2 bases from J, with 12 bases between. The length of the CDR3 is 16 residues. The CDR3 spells CASSLKRQINTGELFF. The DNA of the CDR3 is TGTGCCAGCAGCTTAAAGCGTCAGATAAACACCGGGGAGCTGTTTTTT.

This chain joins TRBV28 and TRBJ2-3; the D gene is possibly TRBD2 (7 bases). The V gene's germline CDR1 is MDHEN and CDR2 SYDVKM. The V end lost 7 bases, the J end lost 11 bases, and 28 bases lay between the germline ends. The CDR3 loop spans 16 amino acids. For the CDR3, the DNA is TGTGCCAGCAACCCGATCGGGGGGCTCGGGACGGGACAGCAGTATTTT. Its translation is CASNPIGGLGTGQQYF.

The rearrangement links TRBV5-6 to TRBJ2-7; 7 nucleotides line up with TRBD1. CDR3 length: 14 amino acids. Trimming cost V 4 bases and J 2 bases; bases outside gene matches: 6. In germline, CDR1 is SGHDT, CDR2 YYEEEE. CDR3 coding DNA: TGTGCCAGCAGCAATCGACAGGGCCCCTACGAGCAGTACTTC. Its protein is CASSNRQGPYEQYF.

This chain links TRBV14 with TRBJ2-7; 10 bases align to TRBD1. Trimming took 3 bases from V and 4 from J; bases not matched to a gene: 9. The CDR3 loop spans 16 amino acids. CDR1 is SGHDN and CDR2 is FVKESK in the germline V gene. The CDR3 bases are TGTGCCAGCAGCCAGGGAGAACCGGGACAGGGGTACGAGCAGTACTTC. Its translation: CASSQGEPGQGYEQYF. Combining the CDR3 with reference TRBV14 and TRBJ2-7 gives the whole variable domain EAGVTQFPSHSVIEKGQTVTLRCDPISGHDNLYWYRRVMGKEIKFLLHFVKESKQDESGMPNNRFLAERTGGTYSTLKVQPAELEDSGVYFCASSQGEPGQGYEQYFGPGTRLTVT.

The CDR3 DNA is TGTGCCAGCAGCGTCAGGGGGGGACAGGCGGGAAACACCATATATTTT. Its protein is CASSVRGGQAGNTIYF. V is TRBV9 and J is TRBJ1-3; 8 nucleotides match TRBD1. Germline-derived CDR1 and CDR2 are SGDLS and YYNGEE. CDR3 length equals 16 residues. V shed 2 bases, J shed 4 bases, and the junction held 8 bases outside the gene matches.

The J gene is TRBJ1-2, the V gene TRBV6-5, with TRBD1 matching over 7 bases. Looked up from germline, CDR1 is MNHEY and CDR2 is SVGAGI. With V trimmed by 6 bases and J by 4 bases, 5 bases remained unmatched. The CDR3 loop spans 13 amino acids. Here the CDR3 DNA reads TGTGCCAGCAGCCGAGGGGGCCCCTATGGCTACACCTTC. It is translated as CASSRGGPYGYTF.

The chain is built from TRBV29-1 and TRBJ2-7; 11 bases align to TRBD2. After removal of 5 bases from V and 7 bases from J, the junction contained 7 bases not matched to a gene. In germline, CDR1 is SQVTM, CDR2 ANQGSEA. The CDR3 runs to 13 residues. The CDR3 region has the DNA TGCAGCGTTTTACTAGCGGGAGTCTGGGAGCAGTACTTC. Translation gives CSVLLAGVWEQYF.